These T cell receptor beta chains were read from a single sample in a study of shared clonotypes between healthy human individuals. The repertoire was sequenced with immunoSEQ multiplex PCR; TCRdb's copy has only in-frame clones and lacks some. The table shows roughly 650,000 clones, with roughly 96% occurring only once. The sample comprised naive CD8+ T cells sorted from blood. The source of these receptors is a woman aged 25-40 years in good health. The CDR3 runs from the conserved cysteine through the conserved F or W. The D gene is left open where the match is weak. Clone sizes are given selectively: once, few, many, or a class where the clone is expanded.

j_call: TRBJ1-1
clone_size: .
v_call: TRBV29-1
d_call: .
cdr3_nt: TGCAGCGTTATACCCGACACTGAAGCTTTCTTT
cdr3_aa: CSVIPDTEAFF

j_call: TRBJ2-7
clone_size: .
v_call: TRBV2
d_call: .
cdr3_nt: TGTGCCAGCATCGGACTGAACTACGAGCAGTACTTC
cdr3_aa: CASIGLNYEQYF

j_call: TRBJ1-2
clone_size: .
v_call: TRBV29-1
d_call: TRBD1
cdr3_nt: TGCAGCACCTACCGGGACAGGCGTGATGGCTACACCTTC
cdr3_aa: CSTYRDRRDGYTF

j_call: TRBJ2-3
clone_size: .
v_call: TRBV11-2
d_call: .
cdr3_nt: TGTGCCAGCAGCCCATCGAGGGGATCAGTCACAGATACGCAGTATTTT
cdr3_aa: CASSPSRGSVTDTQYF

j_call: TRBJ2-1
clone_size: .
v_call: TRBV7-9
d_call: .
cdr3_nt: TGTGCCAGCAGCTCCCTAGGGCCTTCCTACAATGAGCAGTTCTTC
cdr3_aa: CASSSLGPSYNEQFF

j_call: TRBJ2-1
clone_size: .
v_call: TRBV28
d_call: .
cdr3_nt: TGTGCCAGCAGAGGAGTTGGCTACAATGAGCAGTTCTTC
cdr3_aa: CASRGVGYNEQFF

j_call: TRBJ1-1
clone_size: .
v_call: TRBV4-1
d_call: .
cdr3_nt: TGCGCCAGCAGCCAAGAACGACGGAACACTGAAGCTTTCTTT
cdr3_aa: CASSQERRNTEAFF

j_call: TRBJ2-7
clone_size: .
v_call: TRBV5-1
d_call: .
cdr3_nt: TGCGCCAGCAGCTTGGAGGCCAGGACTAACTACGAGCAGTACTTC
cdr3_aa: CASSLEARTNYEQYF

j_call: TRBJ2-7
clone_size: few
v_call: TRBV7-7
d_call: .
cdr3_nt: TGTGCCAGCAGCTACCGGCGGGATTGGGAGCAGTACTTC
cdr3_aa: CASSYRRDWEQYF

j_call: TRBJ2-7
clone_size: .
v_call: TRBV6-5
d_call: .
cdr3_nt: TGTGCCAGCAGTTACTCTACGGGGGAATACGAGCAGTACTTC
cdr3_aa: CASSYSTGEYEQYF

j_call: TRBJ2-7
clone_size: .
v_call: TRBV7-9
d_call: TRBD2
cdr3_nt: TGTGCCAGCAGCTCCTCGAGCGGGGGGACCTACGAGCAGTACTTC
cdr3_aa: CASSSSSGGTYEQYF

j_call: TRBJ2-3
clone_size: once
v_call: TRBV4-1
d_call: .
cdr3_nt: TGCGCCAGCAGCCAAGATCTTGAAGATACGCAGTATTTT
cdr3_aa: CASSQDLEDTQYF

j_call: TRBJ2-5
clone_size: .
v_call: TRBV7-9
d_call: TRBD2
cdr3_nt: TGTGCCAGCAGCGGGGGGGAATCCAAGAGGGCCCAGTACTTC
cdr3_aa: CASSGGESKRAQYF

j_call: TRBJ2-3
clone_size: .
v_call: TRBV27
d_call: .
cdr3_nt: TGTGCCAGCAGTTATCTTCGGGGGAGCGGGAGCACAGATACGCAGTATTTT
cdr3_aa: CASSYLRGSGSTDTQYF

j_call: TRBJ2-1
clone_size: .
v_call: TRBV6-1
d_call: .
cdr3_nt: TGTGCCAGCAGTGCTAACGGGAATGAGCAGTTCTTC
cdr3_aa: CASSANGNEQFF

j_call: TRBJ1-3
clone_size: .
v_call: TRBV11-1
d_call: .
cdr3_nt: TGTGCCAGCAGCTTACCAGGGGATGGAAACACCATATATTTT
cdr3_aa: CASSLPGDGNTIYF

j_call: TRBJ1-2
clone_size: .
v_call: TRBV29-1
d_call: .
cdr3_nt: TGCAGCGTTGAAGCGGACCGAGCTAACTATGGCTACACCTTC
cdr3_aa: CSVEADRANYGYTF

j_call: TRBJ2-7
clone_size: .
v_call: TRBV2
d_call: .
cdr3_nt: TGTGCCAGCCCAAGGCCCGGGAGTCCCTACGAGCAGTACTTC
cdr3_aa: CASPRPGSPYEQYF

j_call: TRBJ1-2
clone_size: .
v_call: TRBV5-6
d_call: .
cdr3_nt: TGTGCCAGCAGCTCGGAAATTTATCGCTGCACCTTC
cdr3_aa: CASSSEIYRCTF

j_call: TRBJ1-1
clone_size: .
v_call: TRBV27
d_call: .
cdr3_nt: TGTGCCAGCGCCCCCGGAACCAGGGCGAACACTGAAGCTTTCTTT
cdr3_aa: CASAPGTRANTEAFF

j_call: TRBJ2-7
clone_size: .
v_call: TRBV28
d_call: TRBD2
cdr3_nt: TGTGCCAGCAGTACCCCCGGACTAGCGGGAAGCTACGAGCAGTACTTC
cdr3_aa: CASSTPGLAGSYEQYF

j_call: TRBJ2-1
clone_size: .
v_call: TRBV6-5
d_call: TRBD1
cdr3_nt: TGTGCCAGCAGAGCGGGGACAGGGGGCGCGAATGAGCAGTTCTTC
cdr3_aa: CASRAGTGGANEQFF

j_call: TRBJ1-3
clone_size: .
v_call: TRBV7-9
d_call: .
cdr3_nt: TGTGCCAGCAGCTTAGGAGGACTTAGCTCTGGAAACACCATATATTTT
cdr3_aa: CASSLGGLSSGNTIYF

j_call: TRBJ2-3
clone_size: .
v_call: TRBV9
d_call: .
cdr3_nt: TGTGCCAGCAGCCCAGGGAGGGGGCTAAGCGGCCCCACAGATACGCAGTATTTT
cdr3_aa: CASSPGRGLSGPTDTQYF

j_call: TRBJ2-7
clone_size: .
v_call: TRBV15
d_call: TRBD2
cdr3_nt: TGTGCCACCATGGCGGGAGGATCCTCCTACGAGCAGTACTTC
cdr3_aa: CATMAGGSSYEQYF

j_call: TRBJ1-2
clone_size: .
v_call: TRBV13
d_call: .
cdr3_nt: TGTGCCAGCAGCCATACGGAGTACCTCTCCCGGGACTATGGCTACACCTTC
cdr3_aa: CASSHTEYLSRDYGYTF

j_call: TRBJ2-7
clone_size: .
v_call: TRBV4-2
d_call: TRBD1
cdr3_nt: TGTGCCAGCAGCCGACCGGGACAGGGGGAGAGGGTTATCTTC
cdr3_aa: CASSRPGQGERVIF

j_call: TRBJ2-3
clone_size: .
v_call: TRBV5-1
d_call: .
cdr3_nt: TGCGCCAGCAGCCCTTGGACAGCCAAGTTAGATACGCAGTATTTT
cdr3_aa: CASSPWTAKLDTQYF

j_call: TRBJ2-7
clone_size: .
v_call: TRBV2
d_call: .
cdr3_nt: TGTGCCAGCGTGGGGGCAGGGAACCTTTACGAGCAGTACTTC
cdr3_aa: CASVGAGNLYEQYF

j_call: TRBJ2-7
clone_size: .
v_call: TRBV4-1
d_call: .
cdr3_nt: TGCGCCAGCAGCCAAGATGACCTAACCTACGAGCAGTACTTC
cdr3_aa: CASSQDDLTYEQYF

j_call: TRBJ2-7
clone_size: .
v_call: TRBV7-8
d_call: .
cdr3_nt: TGTGCCAGCAGCGCACCCAGAGATACCGAGCAGTACTTC
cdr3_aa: CASSAPRDTEQYF

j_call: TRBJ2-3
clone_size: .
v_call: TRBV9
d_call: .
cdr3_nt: TGTGCCAGCAGTAATAATCGGGACACGGGCACAGATACGCAGTATTTT
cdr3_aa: CASSNNRDTGTDTQYF

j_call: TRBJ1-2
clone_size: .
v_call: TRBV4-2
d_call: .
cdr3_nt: TGTGCCAGCAGCCAAGCCGTGGCAGGTCGTGGCTACACCTTC
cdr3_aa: CASSQAVAGRGYTF

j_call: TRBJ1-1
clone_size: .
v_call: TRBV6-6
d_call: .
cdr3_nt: TGTGCCAGCAGTCAAACGGGGGGCACTGAAGCTTTCTTT
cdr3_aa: CASSQTGGTEAFF

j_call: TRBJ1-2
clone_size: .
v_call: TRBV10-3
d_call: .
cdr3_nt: TGTGCCATCAGTGAGGAGGATCTTAGCTATGGCTACACCTTC
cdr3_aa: CAISEEDLSYGYTF

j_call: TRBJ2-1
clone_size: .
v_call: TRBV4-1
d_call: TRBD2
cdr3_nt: TGCGCCAGCAGCCACCGTCTAGCGGGGGGCCCCCGGATAGGGAATGAGCAGTTCTTC
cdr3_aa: CASSHRLAGGPRIGNEQFF

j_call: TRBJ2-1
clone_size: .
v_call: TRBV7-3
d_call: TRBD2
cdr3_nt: TGTGCCAGCAGCTCGACTACTAGCGGGAGGTACAATGAGCAGTTCTTC
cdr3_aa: CASSSTTSGRYNEQFF

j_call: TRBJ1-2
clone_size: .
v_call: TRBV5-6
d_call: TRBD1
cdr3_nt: TGTGCCAGCAGCTTCACAGGGGAAGAGGTATATTATGGCTACACCTTC
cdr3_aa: CASSFTGEEVYYGYTF

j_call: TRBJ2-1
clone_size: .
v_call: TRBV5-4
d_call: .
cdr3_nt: TGTGCCAGCAGCTTCCGGGGCGGCTCCTACAATGAGCAGTTCTTC
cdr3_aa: CASSFRGGSYNEQFF

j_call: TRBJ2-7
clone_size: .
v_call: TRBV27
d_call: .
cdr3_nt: TGTGCCAGCAGTTTTGGGTACGAGCAGTACTTC
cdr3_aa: CASSFGYEQYF

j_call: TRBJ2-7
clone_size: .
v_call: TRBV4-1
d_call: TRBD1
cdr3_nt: TGCGCCAGCAGCCCGGGGACAGGCCTGTACGAGCAGTACTTC
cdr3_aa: CASSPGTGLYEQYF

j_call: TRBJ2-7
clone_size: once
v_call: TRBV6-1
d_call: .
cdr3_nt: TGTGCCAGCAGCAAGGTCGTACTAGGTGGCGAGCAGTACTTC
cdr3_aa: CASSKVVLGGEQYF

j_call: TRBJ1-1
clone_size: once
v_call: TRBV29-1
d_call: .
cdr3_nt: TGCAGCGTCCAGGACGGGTACACTGAAGCTTTCTTT
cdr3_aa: CSVQDGYTEAFF

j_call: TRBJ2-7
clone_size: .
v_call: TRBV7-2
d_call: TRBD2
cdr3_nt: TGTGCCAGCAGCTTCCCCCCTTTTAGCGGGAGCGAGCTTTACGAGCAGTACTTC
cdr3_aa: CASSFPPFSGSELYEQYF

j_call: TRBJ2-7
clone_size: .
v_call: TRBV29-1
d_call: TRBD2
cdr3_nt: TGCAGCGCCGAAGCGGGAGGTCGGAACGAGCAGTACTTC
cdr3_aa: CSAEAGGRNEQYF

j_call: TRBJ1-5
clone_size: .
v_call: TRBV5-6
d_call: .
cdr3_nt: TGTGCCAGCAGCTTTACAGGGTACCATCAGCCCCAGCATTTT
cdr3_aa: CASSFTGYHQPQHF

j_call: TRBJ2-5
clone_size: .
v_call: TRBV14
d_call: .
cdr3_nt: TGTGCCAGCAGCCAAGAACTCTACCAGACGGGGTACCAAGAGACCCAGTACTTC
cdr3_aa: CASSQELYQTGYQETQYF

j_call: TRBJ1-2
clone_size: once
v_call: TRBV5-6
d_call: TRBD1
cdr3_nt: TGTGCCAGCAGCTTGGGACAGGGCGAAGTTCGTGGCTACACCTTC
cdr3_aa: CASSLGQGEVRGYTF

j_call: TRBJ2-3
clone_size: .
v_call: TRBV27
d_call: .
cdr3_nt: TGTGCCAGCAGTTTATATCAGGGGCCCACAGATACGCAGTATTTT
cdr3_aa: CASSLYQGPTDTQYF

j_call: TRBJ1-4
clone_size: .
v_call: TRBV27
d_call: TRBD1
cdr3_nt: TGTGCCAGCAGTGTAACAGGGGGGATTGAAAAACTGTTTTTT
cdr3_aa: CASSVTGGIEKLFF

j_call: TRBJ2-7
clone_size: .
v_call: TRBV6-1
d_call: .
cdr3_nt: TGTGCCAGCGGGGAAGGGAGCTCCTACGAGCAGTACTTC
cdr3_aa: CASGEGSSYEQYF

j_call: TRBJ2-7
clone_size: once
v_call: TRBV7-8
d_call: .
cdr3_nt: TGTGCCAGCAGCTTACTAGCCAGCAGCCCCTCCTACGAGCAGTACTTC
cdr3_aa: CASSLLASSPSYEQYF

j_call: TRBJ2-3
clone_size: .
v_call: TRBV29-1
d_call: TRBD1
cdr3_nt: TGCAGCGTTGAAGATCTTTCGGGACAGGGTAACACAGATACGCAGTATTTT
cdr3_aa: CSVEDLSGQGNTDTQYF